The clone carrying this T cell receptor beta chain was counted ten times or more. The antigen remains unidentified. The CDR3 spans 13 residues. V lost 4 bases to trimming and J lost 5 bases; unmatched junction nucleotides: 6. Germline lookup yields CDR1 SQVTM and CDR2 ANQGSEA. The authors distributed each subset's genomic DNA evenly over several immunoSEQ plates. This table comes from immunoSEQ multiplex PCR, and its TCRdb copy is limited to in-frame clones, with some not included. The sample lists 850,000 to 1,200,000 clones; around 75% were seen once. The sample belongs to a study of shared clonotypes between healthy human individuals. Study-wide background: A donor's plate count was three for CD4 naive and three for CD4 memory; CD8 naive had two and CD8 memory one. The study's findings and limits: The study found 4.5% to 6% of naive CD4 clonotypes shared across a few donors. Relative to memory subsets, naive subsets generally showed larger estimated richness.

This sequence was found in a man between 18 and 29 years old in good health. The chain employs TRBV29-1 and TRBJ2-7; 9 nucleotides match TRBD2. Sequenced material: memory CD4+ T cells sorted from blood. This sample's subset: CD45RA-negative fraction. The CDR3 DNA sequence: TGCAGCGTTGGGCTGGCTAGCGGGAACGAGCAGTACTTC. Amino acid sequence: CSVGLASGNEQYF.